This T cell receptor (beta chain) originates from a study of siplizumab effects on memory and regulatory T cells. Study-wide results and caveats: Many proliferating CD4+ or CD8+ clones remained unclassified. Roughly 75-96% of them could not be assigned either a naive or a memory phenotype.

This clone has only a few counts. Its antigen is still unknown. Profiled with immunoSEQ multiplex PCR; TCRdb holds only in-frame clones, not every one. Here the sample spans 100,000 or so clones, 91% being singletons. The germline V gene encodes CDR1 SGHTA and CDR2 FQGNSA. This CDR3 comprises 17 residues. With 2 bases clipped from V and 7 bases from J, the junction kept 12 bases outside the gene matches. The sample was CD4+ T cells sorted from blood. This clonotype was sampled from a human donor in good health. This chain uses TRBV7-2 with TRBJ2-4; 9 bases are shared with TRBD2. The CDR3 spells CASSLWASGDPANIQYF. In DNA, the CDR3 is TGTGCCAGCAGCTTATGGGCTAGCGGGGACCCGGCGAACATTCAGTACTTC.